The 30 T cell receptor beta chains below come from one sample, sequenced in a study of control samples from healthy donors and cancer patients. Clones were sequenced by immunoSEQ multiplex PCR, and TCRdb holds only the in-frame ones, with some missing. The sample contains tens of thousands of clones, 88% of which appear only once. Sequences were obtained from blood. These receptors all come from a woman in her sixties or seventies in good health.

V gene TRBV27 combines with J gene TRBJ1-2; a weak D match, TRBD1 (5 bases). Trimming cost V 5 bases and J 0 bases, with 16 bases left between them. Germline CDR1 reads MNHEY; CDR2 reads SMNVEV (reference sequence). This CDR3 contains 16 residues. Written as DNA, the CDR3 is TGTGCCAGCAGTCAGGGCCCCCGGCTTACTAACTATGGCTACACCTTC. Amino acids: CASSQGPRLTNYGYTF.

The V gene is TRBV29-1, the J gene TRBJ1-1; D gene uncertain. The CDR3 totals 15 residues. Germline-derived CDR1 and CDR2 are SQVTM and ANQGSEA. Trimming took 3 bases from V and 1 from J, leaving 15 bases between them. The CDR3 protein is CSVEPDQRENTEAFF. CDR3 nucleotides: TGCAGCGTTGAGCCGGACCAGCGGGAGAACACTGAAGCTTTCTTT.

This chain links TRBV3-1 (or the pseudogene TRBV3-2) with TRBJ2-1; D gene ambiguous. V was clipped by 4 bases and J by 9 bases, with 13 bases between them. The V gene's germline CDR1 is LGHDT and CDR2 YNNKEL (reference sequence). This CDR3 has 13 amino acids. Here the CDR3 reads CASSLGSLGEQFF. The CDR3 DNA is TGTGCCAGCAGCCTGGGTAGCTTGGGTGAGCAGTTCTTC.

The DNA of the CDR3 is TGTGCCAGCAGCTTAGGCCCAACAGGTGGAGGGATTGCGGAGACCCAGTACTTC. Residues: CASSLGPTGGGIAETQYF. The rearrangement joins TRBV7-6 to TRBJ2-5; D perhaps matches TRBD2 (6 bases). Trimming removed 1 base at V and 5 bases at J, with 23 bases between. Germline assignment: CDR1 SGHVS and CDR2 FNYEAQ. The CDR3 length is 18 residues.

Only a few counts were recorded for this clone. The J gene is TRBJ2-5, the V gene TRBV5-1; 9 positions match TRBD1. Germline V gene lookup returns CDR1 SGHRS and CDR2 YFSETQ. This CDR3 spans 14 amino acids. The V and J ends lost 3 bases and 1 base, in that order; junction bases with no gene match: 1. DNA for the CDR3: TGCGCCAGCAGCTCGACAGGGGGCCAAGAGACCCAGTACTTC. It is translated as CASSSTGGQETQYF.

This clone was observed a single time. This chain connects TRBV20-1 to TRBJ2-7; D remains ambiguous. CDR1 is DFQATT, CDR2 SNEGSKA, per germline (reference sequence). This CDR3 has 11 residues. The V end was cut by 4 bases, the J end by 4 bases, with 8 bases between. CDR3: CSATSRYEQYF. The CDR3 DNA reads as TGCAGTGCTACTAGTCGTTACGAGCAGTACTTC.

This clone appeared once. The chain employs TRBV14 and TRBJ1-4; D remains unclear. CDR3 size: 16 residues. V shed 1 base and J shed 8 bases, with 17 bases lying between them. Germline V gene data show CDR1 as SGHDN and CDR2 as FVKESK. CDR3 in amino acids: CASSQGRTVVGEKLFF. The CDR3 region has the DNA TGTGCCAGCAGCCAAGGGCGAACAGTGGTGGGAGAAAAACTGTTTTTT.

The chain employs TRBV27 and TRBJ1-1; D remains ambiguous. In germline, CDR1 is MNHEY, CDR2 SMNVEV (reference sequence). Trimming took 2 bases from V and 9 from J, leaving 13 bases between them. The CDR3 sequence is 13 residues long. The DNA of the CDR3 is TGTGCCAGCAGTTTAGGAGTAGCATCTCAAGCTTTCTTT. Translated: CASSLGVASQAFF.

The genes are TRBV28 and TRBJ2-7; D tentatively fits TRBD1 or TRBD2 (7 bases each). This CDR3 is 13 amino acids long. Trimming took 8 bases from V and 2 from J, leaving 13 bases between them. CDR1 is MDHEN, CDR2 SYDVKM, per germline. Written as DNA, the CDR3 is TGTGCCAGCTCAGGGGGGGGAACCTACGAGCAGTACTTC. Its protein product is CASSGGGTYEQYF.

Here the CDR3 reads CASRQGASGYGYTF. The CDR3 DNA is TGTGCCAGCAGACAGGGGGCATCAGGATATGGCTACACCTTC. The gene calls are TRBV6-5 and TRBJ1-2; 9 bases agree with TRBD1. Trimming at V came to 6 bases and at J to 5 bases, leaving 7 bases not matched to a gene. The CDR3 runs to 14 residues. Looked up from germline, CDR1 is MNHEY and CDR2 is SVGAGI.

The chain combines TRBV9 with TRBJ2-1; 7 nucleotides agree with TRBD2. The CDR3 has 17 amino acids. Germline CDR1 reads SGDLS; CDR2 reads YYNGEE. The junction had 19 bases not matched to a gene; V was cut back by 4 bases and J by 9 bases. CDR3 protein: CASSLSQPGLRFGEQFF. CDR3 bases: TGTGCCAGCAGCCTCTCTCAACCGGGACTACGATTCGGTGAGCAGTTCTTC. Complete variable domain (other parts from reference TRBV9 and TRBJ2-1): DSGVTQTPKHLITATGQRVTLRCSPRSGDLSVYWYQQSLDQGLQFLIQYYNGEERAKGNILERFSAQQFPDLHSELNLSSLELGDSALYFCASSLSQPGLRFGEQFFGPGTRLTVL.

The rearrangement joins TRBV10-3 to TRBJ1-2, with D hard to call. V lost 4 bases, J lost 4 bases, and 16 bases lay in between. The CDR3 loop spans 15 amino acids. Germline CDR1 is ENHRY and CDR2 is SYGVKD. In DNA, the CDR3 is TGTGCCATCAGTGTTAGCGGGGAACTGAGCTATGGCTACACCTTC. This encodes CAISVSGELSYGYTF.

The chain recombines TRBV7-8 with TRBJ1-1; weak D call: TRBD1 (6 bases). The germline V gene encodes CDR1 SGHVS and CDR2 FQNEAQ. The CDR3 has 13 amino acids. V was cut by 10 bases and J by 1 base, with 13 bases left in between. DNA of the CDR3: TGTGCCATCGACAGGATAGGGAACACTGAAGCTTTCTTT. It specifies CAIDRIGNTEAFF.

The chain joins TRBV11-3 to TRBJ2-2, with unresolved D. CDR3 length equals 12 residues. The germline CDR1 and CDR2 sequences are SGHNT and YENEEA. Trimming shortened V by 3 bases and J by 2 bases, and 1 base separated the two germline ends. The CDR3 is CASSFNTGELFF. The CDR3 nucleotides are TGTGCCAGCAGCTTCAACACCGGGGAGCTGTTTTTT.

The V gene is TRBV3-1 (or the pseudogene TRBV3-2), the J gene TRBJ2-3, with a weak D call TRBD2 (5 bases). Germline CDR1 LGHDT, CDR2 YNNKEL (reference sequence). Trimming pared 5 bases from V and 0 bases from J, leaving 12 bases between. CDR3 length: 15 amino acids. The CDR3 DNA sequence: TGTGCCAGCAGCGTACGGAGCGGAAGCACAGATACGCAGTATTTT. It is translated as CASSVRSGSTDTQYF.

This clone was seen only once. The rearrangement uses TRBV2 and TRBJ2-3; D gene unclear. Germline CDR1 and CDR2: SNHLY and FYNNEI. The CDR3 is made up of 10 amino acids. V was pared by 7 bases and J by 3 bases, with 2 bases between. CDR3 loop: CASMTDTQYF. CDR3 DNA sequence: TGTGCCAGCATGACAGATACGCAGTATTTT.

This chain connects TRBV3-1 (or the pseudogene TRBV3-2) to TRBJ1-1, with TRBD1 matching 7 bases. V lost 4 bases to trimming and J lost 4 bases; unmatched junction nucleotides: 3. This CDR3 region has 13 residues. CDR1 is LGHDT and CDR2 is YNNKEL in the germline V gene (reference sequence). The CDR3 protein is CASSRDRSTEAFF. As DNA, the CDR3 is TGTGCCAGCAGCCGGGACAGAAGCACTGAAGCTTTCTTT.

This chain links TRBV6-2 or TRBV6-3 with TRBJ2-1; 9 nucleotides match TRBD1. Germline CDR1 is MNHEY and CDR2 is SVGEGT. This CDR3 comprises 20 residues. The junction had 28 bases not matched to a gene; V was cut back by 6 bases and J by 10 bases. The CDR3 nucleotides read TGTGCCAGCAGCCCACGGTACAGGGGGCAAGAAATAGTCAGCCCTCGCGAGCAGTTCTTC. Its protein product is CASSPRYRGQEIVSPREQFF.

J is TRBJ1-2 and V is TRBV30; 8 bases map to TRBD1. The CDR3 covers 12 residues. The ends lost 1 base at V and 6 bases at J; junction bases unmatched: 1. Germline values: CDR1 GTSNPN, CDR2 SVGIG (reference sequence). This CDR3 is CAWSAQGDGYTF. As DNA, the CDR3 is TGTGCCTGGAGTGCACAGGGGGATGGCTACACCTTC.

This sequence joins TRBV5-1 and TRBJ1-1, with a possible D match to TRBD1 (5 bases). Germline V gene sequence: CDR1 SGHRS, CDR2 YFSETQ. The V end was cut by 3 bases, the J end by 0 bases, with 15 bases between. This CDR3 spans 16 amino acids. CDR3 bases: TGCGCCAGCAGCTGGGGCCTCGGGGGGATGAACACTGAAGCTTTCTTT. Its translation is CASSWGLGGMNTEAFF.

The gene calls are TRBV3-1 (or the pseudogene TRBV3-2) and TRBJ2-7; no clear D. The V gene lost 4 bases and the J gene lost 6 bases, with 10 bases spanning the gap. CDR3 length: 12 amino acids. The germline V gene has CDR1 LGHDT and CDR2 YNNKEL (reference sequence). DNA of the CDR3: TGTGCCAGCAGCCGGATGACGGGCGAGCAGTACTTC. Translated: CASSRMTGEQYF.

This clone was seen a handful of times. This rearrangement joins TRBV6-5 to TRBJ1-1, with TRBD1 matching 7 bases. Germline CDR1 and CDR2: MNHEY and SVGAGI. V trimming: 6 bases; J trimming: 0 bases; junction bases outside the gene matches: 4. CDR3 length: 14 amino acids. The CDR3 protein is CASSQDRMNTEAFF. The CDR3 coding sequence is TGTGCCAGCAGCCAGGACAGGATGAACACTGAAGCTTTCTTT.

The rearrangement links TRBV5-6 to TRBJ2-7; the D gene is possibly TRBD1 (6 bases). This CDR3 comprises 14 residues. Germline-derived CDR1 and CDR2 are SGHDT and YYEEEE. V was clipped by 4 bases and J by 4 bases, with 15 bases between them. CDR3 sequence (DNA): TGTGCCAGCAGCGTGCAGGGACACCTATACGAGCAGTACTTC. Its protein product is CASSVQGHLYEQYF.

The chain combines TRBV7-8 with TRBJ2-7, with a weak D call TRBD2 (5 bases). V was cut by 1 base and J by 2 bases, with 12 bases left in between. CDR1 SGHVS and CDR2 FQNEAQ come from the germline V gene. The CDR3 loop spans 15 amino acids. CDR3 in amino acids: CASSLENGDTYEQYF. CDR3 nucleotide sequence: TGTGCCAGCAGCTTAGAGAACGGGGATACCTACGAGCAGTACTTC.

V and J are TRBV6-1 and TRBJ1-1, with 11 bases that match TRBD1. The length of the CDR3 is 16 residues. Germline V CDR1 and CDR2: MNHNS, SASEGT. J gave up 10 bases and V 1 base, and 11 bases lay outside the gene matches. Written as DNA, the CDR3 is TGTGCCAGCAGTGAAGGGACAGGGGGCTCCCGGATGGGAGCTTTCTTT. Translated, it gives CASSEGTGGSRMGAFF.

The chain has TRBV11-2 and TRBJ2-5; D might be TRBD1 or TRBD2, each matching 6 bases. Trimming shortened V by 4 bases and J by 7 bases, and 22 bases separated the two germline ends. Looked up from germline, CDR1 is SGHAT and CDR2 is FQNNGV. The CDR3 is 16 residues long. The CDR3 region is CASSSGVLAEWGTQYF. The CDR3 DNA reads as TGTGCCAGCAGCTCAGGGGTACTAGCTGAGTGGGGGACCCAGTACTTC. Full variable domain (remainder filled in from reference TRBV11-2 and TRBJ2-5): EAGVAQSPRYKIIEKRQSVAFWCNPISGHATLYWYQQILGQGPKLLIQFQNNGVVDDSQLPKDRFSAERLKGVDSTLKIQPAKLEDSAVYLCASSSGVLAEWGTQYFGPGTRLLVL.

The V and J genes are TRBV5-6 and TRBJ2-3; D is tentatively TRBD1 or TRBD2 (7 bases each). The CDR3 spans 16 residues. Trimming stripped 3 bases from V and 2 bases from J, with 16 bases between. CDR1 is SGHDT, CDR2 YYEEEE, per germline. CDR3 DNA: TGTGCCAGCAGCTCCTGGGGGAGGGGGCCCACAGATACGCAGTATTTT. This codes for CASSSWGRGPTDTQYF. Filled out from reference TRBV5-6 and TRBJ2-3, the complete variable domain reads DAGVTQSPTHLIKTRGQQVTLRCSPKSGHDTVSWYQQALGQGPQFIFQYYEEEERQRGNFPDRFSGHQFPNYSSELNVNALLLGDSALYLCASSSWGRGPTDTQYFGPGTRLTVL.

The chain employs TRBV19 and TRBJ2-2; 8 positions agree with TRBD1. V was clipped by 3 bases and J by 5 bases; unmatched bases: 8. The CDR3 spans 16 residues. CDR1 and CDR2 (germline): LNHDA, SQIVND (reference sequence). CDR3: CASSIRQGRRTGELFF. The CDR3 DNA is TGTGCCAGTAGTATCAGACAGGGGCGCCGAACCGGGGAGCTGTTTTTT.

This chain uses TRBV7-9 with TRBJ2-5; 8 bases are shared with TRBD2. Looked up from germline, CDR1 is SEHNR and CDR2 is FQNEAQ (reference sequence). CDR3 length equals 15 residues. The J segment lost 5 bases and the V segment lost 4 bases, leaving 9 bases of the junction unmatched. CDR3 loop: CASSSKSGSRETQYF. In nucleotides, the CDR3 is TGTGCCAGCAGCTCCAAAAGCGGGAGCAGGGAGACCCAGTACTTC.

This clone was picked up one time. The CDR3: CAWRGGGYSYEQYF. The CDR3 bases are TGTGCCTGGAGAGGCGGCGGGTACTCCTACGAGCAGTACTTC. The V and J genes are TRBV30 and TRBJ2-7; weak D call: TRBD2 (5 bases). The CDR3 has 14 amino acids. The ends were cut back, 3 bases at V and 0 bases at J, with 12 bases in the middle. Germline assignment: CDR1 GTSNPN and CDR2 SVGIG (reference sequence).